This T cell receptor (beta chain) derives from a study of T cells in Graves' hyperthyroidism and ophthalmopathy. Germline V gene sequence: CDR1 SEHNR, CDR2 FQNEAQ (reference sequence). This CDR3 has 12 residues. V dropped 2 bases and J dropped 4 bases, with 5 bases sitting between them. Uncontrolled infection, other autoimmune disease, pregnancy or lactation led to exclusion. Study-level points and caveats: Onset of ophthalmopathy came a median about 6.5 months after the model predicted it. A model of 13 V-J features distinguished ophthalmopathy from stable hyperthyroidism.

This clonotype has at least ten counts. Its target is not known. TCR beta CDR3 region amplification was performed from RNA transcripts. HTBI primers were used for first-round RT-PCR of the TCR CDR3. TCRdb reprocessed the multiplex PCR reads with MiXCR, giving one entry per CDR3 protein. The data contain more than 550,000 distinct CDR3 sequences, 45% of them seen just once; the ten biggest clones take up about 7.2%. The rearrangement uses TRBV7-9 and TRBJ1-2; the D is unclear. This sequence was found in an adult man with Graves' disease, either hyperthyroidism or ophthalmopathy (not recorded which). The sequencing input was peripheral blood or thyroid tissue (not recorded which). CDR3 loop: CASSLPLYGYTF. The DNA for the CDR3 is TGTGCCAGCAGCTTACCGCTCTATGGCTACACCTTC.